Reported below is one TCR beta chain. Its antigen is unknown. No base quality values were provided; no much bigger clone lies one nucleotide off. TCRbeta CDR3 regions were amplified from genomic DNA using the immunoSEQ Assay, a bias-controlled multiplex PCR. The study's own analysis went as follows. Nucleated cell counts per sample were estimated from amplification of reference gene primers within the assay. To quantify the absolute abundance of each unique TCRbeta CDR3 rearrangement, sequence reads were collapsed and filtered. For each sample, productive Simpson clonality was calculated as the square root of Simpson's diversity index across productive rearrangements. As stored in TCRdb, this immuneACCESS dataset retains in-frame rearrangements with V and J assigned. A fraction of the clones does not appear; measured against another copy, unresolved V genes explain less than half of the discrepancy, and the remainder lacks a known reason. V, J and clone size are those of that table, while D and trimming were read from the DNA. The sample yields 250,000 or so clones; 80% to 90% were counted once. The ten largest account for 4.2% of the sample.

Including the terminal cysteine and phenylalanine, the CDR3 comprises 16 residues. Of all the DNA, just the CDR3 is kept, 48 bases in frame from base 1. The trim is 1 base for V and 3 bases for J, with a gap of 13 bases between the germline ends. The germline V gene (reference sequence) provides CDR1 SEHNR and CDR2 FQNEAQ. The record originates from a study of blood T cell repertoires in COVID-19 (dated by TCRdb to 2018 to 2020). Some background on the complete study: Samples covering the acute and convalescent phases of COVID-19 were provided by collaborators in the United States, Italy and Spain. The prospective study material was composed of cDNA or gDNA derived from T cells, B-cell-depleted T cells, or PBMCs. The dataset comprised deeply sampled blood TCRbeta repertoires from subjects exposed to, actively infected with, or recovered from COVID-19. A freely available public database, intended as a resource for researchers studying the immune response to SARS-CoV-2, is where the repertoires were released. The samples were drawn from the first 160 participants of the ongoing ImmuneRACE study and from 1,254 subjects provided by 6 global collaborators. The sample metadata nearly always contained a de-identified subject ID, COVID-19 status, age in years and sex. Where HLA class I and class II types were available, the types were taken from metadata supplied by the sample provider, not from assay-based typing.

The full study reports these points: The quantity of clinical and demographic metadata differed by source and by participant and was supplied without curation.

Whole blood was collected in K2EDTA tubes by collaborating institutions according to the institutions' own protocols. For TCRbeta analysis, collaborator samples were shipped as frozen whole blood, as isolated PBMCs, or as DNA extracted from either sample type. The sequenced material came from peripheral blood. The chain is assembled from TRBV7-9 and TRBJ2-1; TRBD2 might be the D gene, on 7 matching bases. The TCR sequence derives from a man in his 60s with acute or convalescent COVID-19. The CDR3 is CASSLGRGQGYNEQFF. Read as DNA, the sequence is TGTGCCAGCAGCTTAGGGCGGGGGCAGGGCTACAATGAGCAGTTCTTC.